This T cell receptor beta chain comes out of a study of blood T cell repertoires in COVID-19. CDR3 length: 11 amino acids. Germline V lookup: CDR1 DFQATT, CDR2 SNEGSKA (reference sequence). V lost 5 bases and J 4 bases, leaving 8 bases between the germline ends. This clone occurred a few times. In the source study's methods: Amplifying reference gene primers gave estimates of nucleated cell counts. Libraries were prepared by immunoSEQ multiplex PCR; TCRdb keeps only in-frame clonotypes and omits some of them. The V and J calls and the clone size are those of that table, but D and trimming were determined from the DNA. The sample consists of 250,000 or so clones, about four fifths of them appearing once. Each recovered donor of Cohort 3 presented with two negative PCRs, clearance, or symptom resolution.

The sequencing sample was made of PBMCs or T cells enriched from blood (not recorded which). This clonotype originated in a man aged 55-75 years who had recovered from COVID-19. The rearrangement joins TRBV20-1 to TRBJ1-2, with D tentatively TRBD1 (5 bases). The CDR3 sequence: CSAPGLYGYTF. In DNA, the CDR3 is TGCAGTGCTCCGGGACTCTATGGCTACACCTTC.